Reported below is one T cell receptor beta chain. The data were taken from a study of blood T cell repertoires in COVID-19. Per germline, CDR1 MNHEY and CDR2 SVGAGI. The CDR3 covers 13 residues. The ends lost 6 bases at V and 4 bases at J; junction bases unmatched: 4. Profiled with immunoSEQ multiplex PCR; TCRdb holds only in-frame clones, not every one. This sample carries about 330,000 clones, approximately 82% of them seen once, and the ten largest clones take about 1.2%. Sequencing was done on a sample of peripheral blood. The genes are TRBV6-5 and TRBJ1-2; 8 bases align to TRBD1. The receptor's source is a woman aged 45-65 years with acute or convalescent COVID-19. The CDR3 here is CASRGQDLYGYTF. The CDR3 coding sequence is TGTGCCAGCAGGGGACAGGATCTCTATGGCTACACCTTC.